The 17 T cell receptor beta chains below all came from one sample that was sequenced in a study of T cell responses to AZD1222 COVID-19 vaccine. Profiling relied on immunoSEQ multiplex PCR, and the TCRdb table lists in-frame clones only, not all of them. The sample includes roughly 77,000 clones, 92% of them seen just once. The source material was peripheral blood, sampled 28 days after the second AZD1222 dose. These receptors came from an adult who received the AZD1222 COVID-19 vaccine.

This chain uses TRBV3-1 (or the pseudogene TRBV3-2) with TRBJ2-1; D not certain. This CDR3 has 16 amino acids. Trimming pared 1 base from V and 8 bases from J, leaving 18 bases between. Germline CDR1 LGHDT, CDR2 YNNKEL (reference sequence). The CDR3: CASSQATAVPGDEQFF. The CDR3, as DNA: TGTGCCAGCAGCCAAGCGACCGCGGTCCCGGGCGATGAGCAGTTCTTC.

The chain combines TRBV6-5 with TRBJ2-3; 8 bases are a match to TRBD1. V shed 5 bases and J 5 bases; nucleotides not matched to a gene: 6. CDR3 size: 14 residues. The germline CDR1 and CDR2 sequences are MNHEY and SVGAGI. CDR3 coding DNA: TGTGCCAGCAGTAAGGACAGGGTAGGAGATACGCAGTATTTT. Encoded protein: CASSKDRVGDTQYF.

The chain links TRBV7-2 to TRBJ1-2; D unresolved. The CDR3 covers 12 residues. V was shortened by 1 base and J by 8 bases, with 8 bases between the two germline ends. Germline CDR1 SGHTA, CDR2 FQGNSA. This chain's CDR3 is CASSLERGGYTF. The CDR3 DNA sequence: TGTGCCAGCAGCTTAGAACGCGGAGGCTACACCTTC.

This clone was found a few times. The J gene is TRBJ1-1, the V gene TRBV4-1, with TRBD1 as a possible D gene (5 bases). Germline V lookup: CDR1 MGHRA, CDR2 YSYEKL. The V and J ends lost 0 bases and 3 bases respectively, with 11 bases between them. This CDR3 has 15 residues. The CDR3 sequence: CASSQDESGYTEAFF. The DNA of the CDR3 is TGCGCCAGCAGCCAAGATGAATCAGGGTACACTGAAGCTTTCTTT.

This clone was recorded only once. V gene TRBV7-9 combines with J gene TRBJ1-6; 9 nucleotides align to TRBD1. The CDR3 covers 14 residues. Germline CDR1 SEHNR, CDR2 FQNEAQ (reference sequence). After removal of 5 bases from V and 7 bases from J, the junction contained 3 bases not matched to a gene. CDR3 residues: CASSGDRENSPLHF. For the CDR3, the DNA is TGTGCCAGCAGCGGGGACAGGGAGAATTCACCCCTCCACTTT.

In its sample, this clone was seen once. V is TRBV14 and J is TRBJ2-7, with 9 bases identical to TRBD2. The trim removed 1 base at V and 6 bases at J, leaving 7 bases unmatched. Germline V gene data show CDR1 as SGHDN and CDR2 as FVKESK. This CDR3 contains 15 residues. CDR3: CASSQVHSGSSEQYF. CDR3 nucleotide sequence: TGTGCCAGCAGCCAAGTGCATAGCGGGAGCTCCGAGCAGTACTTC.

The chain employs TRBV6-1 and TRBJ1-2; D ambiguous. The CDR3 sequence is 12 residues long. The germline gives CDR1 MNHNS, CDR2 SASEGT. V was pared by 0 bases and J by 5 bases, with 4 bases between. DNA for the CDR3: TGTGCCAGCAGTGAAGCGCTTTATGGCTACACCTTC. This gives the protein CASSEALYGYTF.

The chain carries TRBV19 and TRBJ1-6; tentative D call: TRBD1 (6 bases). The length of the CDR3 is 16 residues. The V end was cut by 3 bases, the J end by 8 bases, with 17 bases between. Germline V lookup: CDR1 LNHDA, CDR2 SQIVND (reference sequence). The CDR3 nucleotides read TGTGCCAGTAGTATCACCGGGGATGGGGGCTATTCACCCCTCCACTTT. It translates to CASSITGDGGYSPLHF.

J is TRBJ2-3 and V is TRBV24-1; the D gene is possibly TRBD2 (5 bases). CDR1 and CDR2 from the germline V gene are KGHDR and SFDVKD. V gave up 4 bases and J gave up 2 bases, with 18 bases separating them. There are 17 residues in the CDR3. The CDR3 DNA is TGTGCCACCAGTGACCCCCAGTCAGCGGAGTACACAGATACGCAGTATTTT. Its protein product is CATSDPQSAEYTDTQYF.

The CDR3: CASSRTGSMGGQYF. DNA for the CDR3: TGTGCCAGCAGCCGGACAGGGAGTATGGGTGGGCAGTACTTC. The rearrangement links TRBV6-5 to TRBJ2-7, with 8 bases identical to TRBD1. V lost 6 bases and J lost 9; bases outside the gene matches: 13. This CDR3 comprises 14 residues. The germline CDR1 and CDR2 sequences are MNHEY and SVGAGI.

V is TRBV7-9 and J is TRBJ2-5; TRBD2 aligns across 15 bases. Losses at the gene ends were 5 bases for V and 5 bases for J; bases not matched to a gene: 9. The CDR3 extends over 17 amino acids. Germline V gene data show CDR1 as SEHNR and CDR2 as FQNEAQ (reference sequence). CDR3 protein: CASSPPGLAGGGETQYF. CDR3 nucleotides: TGTGCCAGCAGCCCCCCGGGACTAGCGGGAGGAGGGGAGACCCAGTACTTC.

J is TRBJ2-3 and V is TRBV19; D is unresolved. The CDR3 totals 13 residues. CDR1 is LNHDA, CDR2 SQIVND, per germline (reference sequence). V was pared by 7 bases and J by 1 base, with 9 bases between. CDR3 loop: CASKRKGTDTQYF. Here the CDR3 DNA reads TGTGCCAGTAAGAGAAAAGGCACAGATACGCAGTATTTT. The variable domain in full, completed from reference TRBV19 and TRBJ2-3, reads DGGITQSPKYLFRKEGQNVTLSCEQNLNHDAMYWYRQDPGQGLRLIYYSQIVNDFQKGDIAEGYSVSREKKESFPLTVTSAQKNPTAFYLCASKRKGTDTQYFGPGTRLTVL.

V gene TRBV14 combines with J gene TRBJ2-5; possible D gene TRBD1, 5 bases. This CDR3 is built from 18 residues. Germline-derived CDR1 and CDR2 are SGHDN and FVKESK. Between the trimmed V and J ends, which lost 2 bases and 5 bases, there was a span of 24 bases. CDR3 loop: CASSQRLARTGGVETQYF. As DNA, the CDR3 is TGTGCCAGCAGCCAAAGGCTGGCAAGAACAGGCGGTGTGGAGACCCAGTACTTC.

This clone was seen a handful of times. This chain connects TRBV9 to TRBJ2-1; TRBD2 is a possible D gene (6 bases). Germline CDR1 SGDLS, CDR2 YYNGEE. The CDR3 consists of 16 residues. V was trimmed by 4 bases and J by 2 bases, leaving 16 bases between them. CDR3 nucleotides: TGTGCCAGCAGCCCGGGGGTGGGAGTGGCCTACAATGAGCAGTTCTTC. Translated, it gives CASSPGVGVAYNEQFF.

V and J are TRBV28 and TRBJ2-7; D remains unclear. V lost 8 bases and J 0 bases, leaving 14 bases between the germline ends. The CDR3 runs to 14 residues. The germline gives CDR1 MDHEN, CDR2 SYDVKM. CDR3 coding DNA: TGTGCCAGCGAAAAGGTGGGTGACTCCTACGAGCAGTACTTC. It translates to CASEKVGDSYEQYF.

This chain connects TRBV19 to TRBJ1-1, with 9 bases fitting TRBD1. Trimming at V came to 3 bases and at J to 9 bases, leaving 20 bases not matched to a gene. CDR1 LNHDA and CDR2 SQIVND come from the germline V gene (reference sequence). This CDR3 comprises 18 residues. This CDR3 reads CASSIPLQNTGGSGKAFF. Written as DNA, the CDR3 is TGTGCCAGTAGTATTCCCCTACAAAATACAGGGGGCTCGGGGAAAGCTTTCTTT.

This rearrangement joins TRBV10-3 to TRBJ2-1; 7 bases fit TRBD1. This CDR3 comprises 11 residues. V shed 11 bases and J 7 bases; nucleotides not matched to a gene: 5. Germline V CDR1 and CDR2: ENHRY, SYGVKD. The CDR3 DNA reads TGTGCCGGGCGGACAGGAAATGAGCAGTTCTTC. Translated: CAGRTGNEQFF.